The 25 T cell receptor beta chains in this list originate from one sample, sequenced in a study of human T cells and chemical hapten exposure. TCRdb redid the calling of the 5' RACE reads with MiXCR, one entry per CDR3 protein. The sample holds over 95,000 distinct CDR3 sequences; around a fifth are singletons and the top ten take approximately 2.6%. Whole blood, unfractionated, served as the material for total RNA extraction. These receptors were obtained from a human donor in good health.

This clonotype was detected a few times. This rearrangement joins TRBV7-2 to TRBJ2-7; TRBD1 matches at 10 bases. V trimming: 1 base; J trimming: 5 bases; junction bases outside the gene matches: 5. Germline CDR1 and CDR2: SGHTA and FQGNSA. The CDR3 spans 15 residues. The CDR3 bases are TGTGCCAGCAGCTTAGGGGGACAGGGGTCCCACGAGCAGTACTTC. Its translation: CASSLGGQGSHEQYF.

CDR3 region: CASLSPSGRCADTQYF. The CDR3 DNA sequence: TGTGCAAGCCTTAGCCCCAGCGGGAGGTGTGCAGATACGCAGTATTTT. The chain carries TRBV12-2 and TRBJ2-3; TRBD2 is the table's D call, not checked against the DNA. TRBV12-2 is classified as a pseudogene. There are 16 residues in the CDR3.

This chain connects TRBV19 to TRBJ2-6; 8 bases are a match to TRBD1. The J segment lost 7 bases and the V segment lost 4 bases, leaving 3 bases of the junction unmatched. The CDR3 has 14 residues. The germline V gene encodes CDR1 LNHDA and CDR2 SQIVND (reference sequence). In nucleotides, the CDR3 is TGTGCCAGTAGTAGCACAGGGGGAGCCAACGTCCTGACTTTC. This codes for CASSSTGGANVLTF. The whole variable domain, remainder taken from reference TRBV19 and TRBJ2-6, is DGGITQSPKYLFRKEGQNVTLSCEQNLNHDAMYWYRQDPGQGLRLIYYSQIVNDFQKGDIAEGYSVSREKKESFPLTVTSAQKNPTAFYLCASSSTGGANVLTFGAGSRLTVL.

The V call is TRBV28, the J call TRBJ1-5; 8 nucleotides match TRBD1. The germline gives CDR1 MDHEN, CDR2 SYDVKM. The CDR3 sequence is 14 residues long. V lost 6 bases to trimming and J lost 3 bases; unmatched junction nucleotides: 4. The CDR3 sequence: CASRGTGNNQPQHF. The CDR3 DNA is TGTGCCAGCAGAGGGACAGGTAACAATCAGCCCCAGCATTTT.

J is TRBJ1-1 and V is TRBV9; D is unclear. Trimming removed 4 bases from V and 2 bases from J, with 15 bases in between. The CDR3 consists of 15 residues. Per germline, CDR1 SGDLS and CDR2 YYNGEE. For the CDR3, the DNA is TGTGCCAGCAGCCTTTTAGACACCTTCAACACTGAAGCTTTCTTT. It codes for CASSLLDTFNTEAFF.

This clonotype was counted a few times. V is TRBV6-5 and J is TRBJ2-1; D possibly corresponds to TRBD2 (5 bases). With 7 bases removed from V and 10 bases from J, the gap between germline ends came to 17 bases. The CDR3 covers 13 residues. The germline V gene encodes CDR1 MNHEY and CDR2 SVGAGI. The DNA of the CDR3 is TGTGCCAGCACCAAATCCCCGCCGGGGGAGCAGTTCTTC. Amino acid sequence: CASTKSPPGEQFF.

This clonotype is a singleton in its sample. The V and J genes are TRBV6-5 and TRBJ1-1, with D possibly being TRBD1 (5 bases). V was clipped by 2 bases and J by 0 bases, with 10 bases between them. Germline V gene sequence: CDR1 MNHEY, CDR2 SVGAGI. CDR3 length: 15 amino acids. CDR3 sequence: CASSYGAPMNTEAFF. CDR3 DNA sequence: TGTGCCAGCAGTTACGGGGCACCCATGAACACTGAAGCTTTCTTT.

This clonotype turned up a few times. The chain has TRBV5-1 and TRBJ2-7; D is uncertain. The CDR3 runs 14 residues. Germline V CDR1 and CDR2: SGHRS, YFSETQ. Between the trimmed V and J ends, which lost 7 bases and 1 base, there was a span of 15 bases. CDR3 loop: CASVGGPASYEQYF. As DNA, the CDR3 is TGCGCCAGCGTTGGCGGCCCAGCTTCCTACGAGCAGTACTTC. The whole variable domain, filled in from reference TRBV5-1 and TRBJ2-7, reads KAGVTQTPRYLIKTRGQQVTLSCSPISGHRSVSWYQQTPGQGLQFLFEYFSETQRNKGNFPGRFSGRQFSNSRSEMNVSTLELGDSALYLCASVGGPASYEQYFGPGTRLTVT.

This clonotype was seen a few times. V gene TRBV28 combines with J gene TRBJ1-5, with D maybe TRBD1 (5 bases). Looked up from germline, CDR1 is MDHEN and CDR2 is SYDVKM. The CDR3 has 13 residues. Trimming stripped 6 bases from V and 4 bases from J, with 10 bases between. For the CDR3, the DNA is TGTGCCAGCAGCCGACAGCCTAATCAGCCCCAGCATTTT. It specifies CASSRQPNQPQHF.

This clonotype was observed many times. At one end the junction does not follow the germline gene, possibly because of a read error. J is TRBJ2-1 and V is TRBV7-7, with 8 bases fitting TRBD2. CDR3 length equals 14 residues. Germline V gene lookup returns CDR1 SSHAT and CDR2 FNYEAQ (reference sequence). The CDR3 DNA reads as TGTGCTAGCAGTTCTGGTAGCGGGAAGGGTGAGCAGTTCTTC. It yields the protein CASSSGSGKGEQFF.

V and J are TRBV11-2 and TRBJ2-3; 8 nucleotides match TRBD2. The CDR3 length is 13 residues. The junction had 6 bases not matched to a gene; V was cut back by 4 bases and J by 9 bases. Germline CDR1 and CDR2: SGHAT and FQNNGV. The CDR3: CASSSPTSATQYF. Here the CDR3 DNA reads TGTGCCAGCAGCTCGCCGACTAGCGCGACGCAGTATTTT.

This clonotype came up a few times. The chain carries TRBV6-5 and TRBJ2-2; 8 bases agree with TRBD1. The CDR3 runs to 15 residues. The trim removed 5 bases at V and 6 bases at J, leaving 8 bases unmatched. Germline V gives CDR1 MNHEY, CDR2 SVGAGI. The CDR3 region is CASSRQGTRAGELFF. The CDR3 region has the DNA TGTGCCAGCAGTCGACAGGGGACGAGGGCCGGGGAGCTGTTTTTT.

This clonotype appeared many times. The chain has TRBV20-1 and TRBJ2-1; 9 bases line up with TRBD2. V shed 0 bases and J 3 bases; nucleotides not matched to a gene: 3. The CDR3 runs to 15 residues. Looked up from germline, CDR1 is DFQATT and CDR2 is SNEGSKA (reference sequence). CDR3 nucleotide sequence: TGCAGTGCTAGAGAATCGACTAGCGGCTACAATGAGCAGTTCTTC. Its protein is CSARESTSGYNEQFF.

The chain combines TRBV6-5 with TRBJ2-6; D gene ambiguous. From germline, CDR1 is MNHEY and CDR2 SVGAGI. Trimming took 7 bases from V and 4 from J, leaving 23 bases between them. The CDR3 consists of 18 residues. As DNA, the CDR3 is TGTGCCAGCACGTTAAGGGTATTCATAGGGTCCGGGGCCAACGTCCTGACTTTC. This codes for CASTLRVFIGSGANVLTF.

The rearrangement uses TRBV20-1 and TRBJ2-7; D is unresolved. CDR1 and CDR2 from the germline V gene are DFQATT and SNEGSKA (reference sequence). The V gene lost 1 base and the J gene lost 0 bases, with 19 bases spanning the gap. CDR3 size: 17 residues. CDR3 sequence: CSARGSQNSWISYEQYF. The CDR3 coding sequence is TGCAGTGCTAGAGGGAGTCAGAACTCTTGGATCTCCTACGAGCAGTACTTC.

A few counts support this clonotype. The J gene is TRBJ2-1, the V gene TRBV27; the match to TRBD2 covers 14 bases. The CDR3 sequence is 16 residues long. Germline V CDR1 and CDR2: MNHEY, SMNVEV (reference sequence). Trimming cost V 6 bases and J 8 bases; bases outside gene matches: 9. CDR3 residues: CASSPIGLAGGDEQFF. CDR3 coding DNA: TGTGCCAGCAGCCCAATTGGACTAGCGGGAGGTGATGAGCAGTTCTTC.

Here the CDR3 DNA reads TGTGCCTGGAGTACTGGGCGCCAGACGCCCCAGCATTTT. Protein product: CAWSTGRQTPQHF. The rearrangement links TRBV30 to TRBJ1-5; D uncertain. The CDR3 consists of 13 residues. Per the germline V gene, CDR1 is GTSNPN and CDR2 is SVGIG (reference sequence). Between the trimmed V and J ends, which lost 2 bases and 9 bases, there was a span of 14 bases.

V is TRBV30 and J is TRBJ2-3; TRBD2 matches 8 bases. Germline values: CDR1 GTSNPN, CDR2 SVGIG (reference sequence). The CDR3 runs to 15 residues. The V and J ends lost 0 bases and 5 bases, in that order; junction bases with no gene match: 7. CDR3 sequence (DNA): TGTGCCTGGAGTGTTGGAGCGGGAGTAAAAGATACGCAGTATTTT. Protein: CAWSVGAGVKDTQYF.

This clonotype turned up a few times. The chain is built from TRBV7-9 and TRBJ2-1, with D possibly TRBD1 on 6 matching bases. Trimming pared 4 bases from V and 4 bases from J, leaving 14 bases between. This CDR3 is 15 amino acids long. Germline CDR1 SEHNR, CDR2 FQNEAQ (reference sequence). CDR3 DNA sequence: TGTGCCAGCAGCTCCCTCCCGGGGACATACAATGAGCAGTTCTTC. Translating gives CASSSLPGTYNEQFF.

This clonotype occurred a few times. The chain carries TRBV6-5 and TRBJ1-4; D unclear. V shed 0 bases and J shed 0 bases, with 5 bases lying between them. Germline V CDR1 and CDR2: MNHEY, SVGAGI. The CDR3 has 15 amino acids. The CDR3 nucleotides are TGTGCCAGCAGTTACTCTCTCCCAACTAATGAAAAACTGTTTTTT. This encodes CASSYSLPTNEKLFF.

CDR3 sequence: CASSIGRVGEQYF. The CDR3 DNA follows: TGTGCCAGCAGTATAGGACGGGTCGGGGAGCAGTACTTC. The V gene is TRBV11-3, the J gene TRBJ2-7; D is unclear. The V end lost 6 bases, the J end lost 7 bases, and 16 bases lay between the germline ends. There are 13 residues in the CDR3. Germline V gene data show CDR1 as SGHNT and CDR2 as YENEEA.

This clonotype has ten or more counts. V and J are TRBV29-1 and TRBJ2-5, with D maybe TRBD1 (7 bases). Trimming pared 2 bases from V and 4 bases from J, leaving 11 bases between. Germline V gives CDR1 SQVTM, CDR2 ANQGSEA. The CDR3 is 13 amino acids. The CDR3 region has the DNA TGCAGCGTTGAACAGGGGGGTCGAGAGACCCAGTACTTC. It codes for CSVEQGGRETQYF. Looking up the rest from reference TRBV29-1 and TRBJ2-5 gives the full variable domain: SAVISQKPSRDICQRGTSLTIQCQVDSQVTMMFWYRQQPGQSLTLIATANQGSEATYESGFVIDKFPISRPNLTFSTLTVSNMSPEDSSIYLCSVEQGGRETQYFGPGTRLLVL.

This clonotype has a handful of counts. V and J are TRBV28 and TRBJ1-4, with D perhaps matching TRBD1 (6 bases). This CDR3 is built from 15 residues. The V gene's germline CDR1 is MDHEN and CDR2 SYDVKM. Trimming shortened V by 2 bases and J by 3 bases, and 10 bases separated the two germline ends. The chain's CDR3 is CASSLPPGANEKLFF. The CDR3 nucleotides are TGTGCCAGCAGTTTACCCCCAGGGGCTAATGAAAAACTGTTTTTT.

The CDR3 is CASGTSGRDTGELFF. The CDR3 bases are TGTGCCAGCGGCACTAGCGGGAGAGACACCGGGGAGCTGTTTTTT. The chain has TRBV6-5 and TRBJ2-2, with 11 bases matching TRBD2. V was clipped by 8 bases and J by 3 bases; unmatched bases: 5. Germline V gene lookup returns CDR1 MNHEY and CDR2 SVGAGI. The CDR3 is made up of 15 amino acids.

This clonotype was seen many times. V and J are TRBV18 and TRBJ1-5; 7 bases match TRBD1. Germline CDR1 and CDR2: KGHSH and LQKENI. V gave up 3 bases and J gave up 2 bases; unmatched junction bases: 1. The length of the CDR3 is 14 residues. CDR3 sequence: CASSPGTGNQPQHF. CDR3 coding DNA: TGTGCCAGCTCACCCGGGACAGGCAATCAGCCCCAGCATTTT. The whole variable domain, filled in from reference TRBV18 and TRBJ1-5, reads NAGVMQNPRHLVRRRGQEARLRCSPMKGHSHVYWYRQLPEEGLKFMVYLQKENIIDESGMPKERFSAEFPKEGPSILRIQQVVRGDSAAYFCASSPGTGNQPQHFGDGTRLSIL.